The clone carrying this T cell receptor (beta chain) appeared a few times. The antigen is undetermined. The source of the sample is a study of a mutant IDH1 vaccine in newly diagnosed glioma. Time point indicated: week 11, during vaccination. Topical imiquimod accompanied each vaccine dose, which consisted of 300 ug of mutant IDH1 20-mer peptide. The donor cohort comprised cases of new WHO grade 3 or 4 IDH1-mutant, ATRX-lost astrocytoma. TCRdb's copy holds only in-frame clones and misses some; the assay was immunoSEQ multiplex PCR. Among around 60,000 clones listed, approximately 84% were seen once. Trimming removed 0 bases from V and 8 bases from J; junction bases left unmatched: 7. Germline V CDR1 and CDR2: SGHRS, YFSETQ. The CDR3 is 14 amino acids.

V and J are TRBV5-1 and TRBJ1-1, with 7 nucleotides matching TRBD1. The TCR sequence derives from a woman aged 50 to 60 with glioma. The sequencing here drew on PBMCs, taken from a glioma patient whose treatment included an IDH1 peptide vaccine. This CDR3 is CASSLGRQGGEAFF. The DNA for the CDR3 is TGCGCCAGCAGCTTGGGTCGACAGGGAGGGGAAGCTTTCTTT. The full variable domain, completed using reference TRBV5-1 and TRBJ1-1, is KAGVTQTPRYLIKTRGQQVTLSCSPISGHRSVSWYQQTPGQGLQFLFEYFSETQRNKGNFPGRFSGRQFSNSRSEMNVSTLELGDSALYLCASSLGRQGGEAFFGQGTRLTVV.